A selection of T cell receptor beta chains follows, all from one sample in a study of shared clonotypes between healthy human individuals. The method was immunoSEQ multiplex PCR; TCRdb's version includes in-frame clones alone and lacks a portion of them. Found here are about 1 million clones, approximately 72% of them singletons; the top ten hold 1.2% to 1.5%. The specimen sequenced was memory CD4+ T cells sorted from blood. The receptors were sampled from a man aged 18 to 29 in good health. The CDR3 runs from the conserved cysteine through the conserved F or W. The D gene is left open where the match is weak. Some rows mark clone size as missing; the rest say once, few, many or name a class of expanded clone.

j_gene	abundance	d_gene	v_gene	CDR3nt	CDR3aa
TRBJ1-1	NA	NA	TRBV5-6	TGTGCCAGCAGCTTGGTGACAGACGGGAACACTGAAGCTTTCTTT	CASSLVTDGNTEAFF
TRBJ2-7	NA	NA	TRBV6-1	TGTGCCAGCAGGAGAACGGGAGTGGAAGACGAGCAGTACTTC	CASRRTGVEDEQYF
TRBJ1-1	few	NA	TRBV9	TGTGCCAGCAGCGTTTGGGACGACGGCACTGAAGCTTTCTTT	CASSVWDDGTEAFF
TRBJ1-1	NA	NA	TRBV28	TGTGCCAGCATGGGGCAGTTCCTCCCGCCCACTGAAGCTTTCTTT	CASMGQFLPPTEAFF
TRBJ1-2	few	TRBD1	TRBV19	TGTGCCAGTAGTGCGAAATATGGGACAGCTAACTATGGCTACACCTTC	CASSAKYGTANYGYTF
TRBJ1-2	NA	NA	TRBV18	TGTGCCAGCTCAGCCCGAAAGGGGCCTGGCTACACCTTC	CASSARKGPGYTF
TRBJ2-2	NA	NA	TRBV28	TGTGCCAGCAGGAGTACCACAGGGAGCGGTCGGACCGGGGAGCTGTTTTTT	CASRSTTGSGRTGELFF
TRBJ1-4	NA	NA	TRBV29-1	TGCAGCGTCGTCCTAGGAGCTAATGAAAAACTGTTTTTT	CSVVLGANEKLFF
TRBJ2-5	NA	TRBD2	TRBV5-1	TGCGCCAGCAGCAACCAACTAGCGGGGTACCAAGAGACCCAGTACTTC	CASSNQLAGYQETQYF
TRBJ2-2	NA	TRBD1	TRBV5-1	TGCGCCAGCAGCACAACGGGACAGGGTACCGGGGAGCTGTTTTTT	CASSTTGQGTGELFF
TRBJ2-6	NA	TRBD1	TRBV7-3	TGTGCCAGCAGCTTAGTCCCTTCTACGACAGGGTGGTCGTCTGGGGCCAACGTCCTGACTTTC	CASSLVPSTTGWSSGANVLTF
TRBJ2-1	NA	NA	TRBV19	TGTGCCAGTAGTCCGGGACTCAACTACAATGAGCAGTTCTTC	CASSPGLNYNEQFF
TRBJ1-2	NA	TRBD1	TRBV28	TGTGCCAGCACGGACAGGGCAGGGCACTATGGCTACACCTTC	CASTDRAGHYGYTF
TRBJ2-1	few	NA	TRBV28	TGTGCCAGCACCCGTTGGAAGGGTGAGCAGTTCTTC	CASTRWKGEQFF
TRBJ2-1	NA	NA	TRBV28	TGTGCCATCTCCCGGGGTTCCTACAATGAGCAGTTCTTC	CAISRGSYNEQFF
TRBJ2-1	NA	NA	TRBV5-1	TGCGCCAGCAGCCCGTCAGTGGGGCCTTACAATGAGCAGTTCTTC	CASSPSVGPYNEQFF
TRBJ2-7	NA	NA	TRBV14	TGTGCCAGCAGCCGATTCCACGAGCAGTACTTC	CASSRFHEQYF
TRBJ1-6	few	NA	TRBV6-6	TGTGCCACCGTTGGAAGGGCACCCGCCACGGATTCACCCCTCCACTTT	CATVGRAPATDSPLHF
TRBJ1-2	NA	TRBD1	TRBV9	TGTGCCAGCAGCCCCGAGGGAGGGGGCGAATACTATGGCTACACCTTC	CASSPEGGGEYYGYTF
TRBJ2-1	NA	TRBD2	TRBV7-2	TGTGCCAGCAGCTTAGTTGCTAGCGGGAGACAAAATGAGCAGTTCTTC	CASSLVASGRQNEQFF
TRBJ2-5	NA	NA	TRBV19	TGTGCCAGTAGTATAGGAGGGACCGAGACCCAGTACTTC	CASSIGGTETQYF
TRBJ2-1	NA	TRBD2	TRBV25-1	TGTGCCAGCAGTGAATCACGGGAGGGCCGGAGTGAGCAGTTCTTC	CASSESREGRSEQFF
TRBJ2-5	NA	NA	TRBV7-2	TGTGCCAGCAGCTCCTTGGGGGTACAAGAGACCCAGTACTTC	CASSSLGVQETQYF
TRBJ2-5	few	TRBD2	TRBV5-3	TGTGCCAGAAGCCCACTAGCGGGAGTCCGAAAGACCCAGTACTTC	CARSPLAGVRKTQYF
TRBJ1-6	NA	NA	TRBV21-1	TGTGCCAGCAGCAAAAACGGACAGGGCGCGGATTCACCCCTCCACTTT	CASSKNGQGADSPLHF
TRBJ2-3	NA	NA	TRBV13	TGTGCCAGCAGCGGAATTTCGGATACGCAGTATTTT	CASSGISDTQYF
TRBJ2-7	NA	NA	TRBV28	TGTGCCAGCAGTTTGCCAGGGGCCTACGAGCAGTACTTC	CASSLPGAYEQYF
TRBJ2-5	NA	TRBD1	TRBV11-2	TGTGCCAGCAGCCCCGAGACAGGGGTAGGGGAGACCCAGTACTTC	CASSPETGVGETQYF
TRBJ1-2	NA	TRBD1	TRBV4-3	TGCGCCAGCAGCCACGGACAGGGAGGATATGGCTACACCTTC	CASSHGQGGYGYTF
TRBJ2-7	NA	TRBD2	TRBV7-2	TGTGCCAGCAGCCCCCCCCTTAGCGGGGGGCTTGAGCAGTACTTC	CASSPPLSGGLEQYF
TRBJ2-5	NA	NA	TRBV9	TGTGCCAGCAGCGTAGAATGGGAGACCCAGTACTTC	CASSVEWETQYF
TRBJ2-2	few	NA	TRBV5-1	TGCGCCAGCAGCTTGGGTTCGAACACCGGGGAGCTGTTTTTT	CASSLGSNTGELFF
TRBJ1-5	NA	TRBD1	TRBV19	TGTGCCAGTAGTGAATATCAGGGGGTTAGCAATCAGCCCCAGCATTTT	CASSEYQGVSNQPQHF
TRBJ2-1	few	NA	TRBV19	TGTGCCAGTAGTCTCTCATCGGTCTACAATGAGCAGTTCTTC	CASSLSSVYNEQFF
TRBJ1-1	NA	NA	TRBV10-3	TGTGCCATCGCGGGGAGGGGTACTGAAGCTTTCTTT	CAIAGRGTEAFF
TRBJ1-4	NA	NA	TRBV9	TGTGCCAGCAGCGTAGGCCCAACTAATGAAAAACTGTTTTTT	CASSVGPTNEKLFF
TRBJ2-5	NA	TRBD2	TRBV29-1	TGCAGCGCCTCAACTAGCGGGAGGACCTCCCAAGAGACCCAGTACTTC	CSASTSGRTSQETQYF
TRBJ2-3	NA	NA	TRBV7-3	TGTGCCAGCAGCTTAACTAGCGCTAGCACAGATACGCAGTATTTT	CASSLTSASTDTQYF
TRBJ1-1	few	NA	TRBV6-6	TGTGCCAGCAGTTATTCGATCAGGGGTGAAGCTTTCTTT	CASSYSIRGEAFF
TRBJ2-3	NA	TRBD1	TRBV19	TGTGCCACTTCATCTGGACAGGGGGCGAGCACAGATACGCAGTATTTT	CATSSGQGASTDTQYF
TRBJ2-1	few	TRBD1	TRBV5-1	TGCGCCAGCAGCCGGGGACAGGCCGATGAGCAGTTCTTC	CASSRGQADEQFF
TRBJ2-1	few	NA	TRBV12-5	TGTGCTAGTGGCCTCCGCCGGCAGACTGGAGAAGCCTACAATGAGCAGTTCTTC	CASGLRRQTGEAYNEQFF
TRBJ2-7	many	TRBD2	TRBV2	TGTGCCAGCAGTGGGCTAGCGGCCTCCTACGAGCAGTACTTC	CASSGLAASYEQYF
TRBJ2-5	NA	NA	TRBV2	TGTGCCAGCAGCACCCAAGGACCGAGGGGGACCCAGTACTTC	CASSTQGPRGTQYF
TRBJ2-1	few	NA	TRBV27	TGTGCCAGCAGCCCTGTTCAACCTTTATGGCGGGGCCCCTACAATGAGCAGTTCTTC	CASSPVQPLWRGPYNEQFF
TRBJ1-4	NA	TRBD1	TRBV11-2	TGTGCCAGCAGCCCCGACAGGGGGCATGAAAAACTGTTTTTT	CASSPDRGHEKLFF
TRBJ2-7	NA	TRBD2	TRBV7-9	TGTGCCAGCTCCGGAGCGGGACTAGAGGTTAGCGAGCAGTACTTC	CASSGAGLEVSEQYF
TRBJ2-7	few	TRBD1	TRBV6-1	TGTGCCAGCAGTGCCAGGACAGGAAATACCTACGAGCAGTACTTC	CASSARTGNTYEQYF
TRBJ2-1	NA	TRBD2	TRBV5-1	TGCGCCAGCAGCTTATCTGGACTAGCGGACGAGCAGTTCTTC	CASSLSGLADEQFF
TRBJ2-1	NA	NA	TRBV5-1	TGCGCCAGCCAGGGTGGGACGAGCTCCTACAATGAGCAGTTCTTC	CASQGGTSSYNEQFF
TRBJ2-3	NA	NA	TRBV7-2	TGTGCCAGCAGCTTGATGACAGATACGCAGTATTTT	CASSLMTDTQYF
TRBJ1-1	NA	NA	TRBV19	TGTGCCAGTAGTATTATGGGGGCAGACACTGAAGCTTTCTTT	CASSIMGADTEAFF
TRBJ1-5	NA	TRBD1	TRBV10-3	TGTGCCATCAGTGACCAGGGGGCGAGTCAGCCCCAGCATTTT	CAISDQGASQPQHF
TRBJ1-2	NA	TRBD1	TRBV5-6	TGTGCCAGCAGCTGGACAGGGGATGAGGGTGGCTACACCTTC	CASSWTGDEGGYTF